The 5 T cell receptor beta chains below come from one sample, sequenced in a study of blood T cell repertoires in COVID-19 (TCRdb year 2020). The method behind the library was the immunoSEQ multiplex PCR assay. In its TCRdb copy, this immuneACCESS table keeps in-frame sequences only and misses some clones. Where compared with another copy, unresolved V genes explain less than half of these, and the others have no known cause. Recorded for this sample are roughly 190,000 clones; roughly nine tenths of them occurred a single time. Jointly, the top ten make up 1% to 1.4% of the sample. The sample was peripheral blood. Receptor source: a man aged 30 to 45 with acute or convalescent COVID-19.

This rearrangement joins TRBV30 to TRBJ1-2, with a weak D call TRBD1 (6 bases). Germline V lookup: CDR1 GTSNPN, CDR2 SVGIG (reference sequence). V lost 1 base, J lost 3 bases, and 9 bases lay in between. The CDR3 sequence is 13 residues long. The DNA of the CDR3 is TGTGCCTGGAGTGATCAGGGGTACTATGGCTACACCTTC. Its translation: CAWSDQGYYGYTF.

The CDR3 DNA reads TGTGCCAGCAGCAGTCCAACTATAGCCAAAAACATTCAGTACTTC. It encodes CASSSPTIAKNIQYF. The chain is built from TRBV6-6 and TRBJ2-4; D gene ambiguous. V gave up 6 bases and J gave up 0 bases, with 12 bases separating them. Germline V lookup: CDR1 MNHNY, CDR2 SVGAGI (reference sequence). The CDR3 extends over 15 amino acids.

V usage is TRBV11-2 and J usage is TRBJ1-2; no clear D gene. The germline V gene encodes CDR1 SGHAT and CDR2 FQNNGV. This CDR3 is 16 amino acids long. V was cut by 6 bases and J by 4 bases, with 21 bases left in between. The CDR3 spells CASRPLRGLRSYGYTF. The CDR3 coding sequence is TGTGCCAGCAGGCCCCTCCGCGGACTCCGGAGCTATGGCTACACCTTC. The whole variable domain, filled in from reference TRBV11-2 and TRBJ1-2, reads EAGVAQSPRYKIIEKRQSVAFWCNPISGHATLYWYQQILGQGPKLLIQFQNNGVVDDSQLPKDRFSAERLKGVDSTLKIQPAKLEDSAVYLCASRPLRGLRSYGYTFGSGTRLTVV.

The chain combines TRBV5-8 with TRBJ2-5; 8 bases agree with TRBD1. The CDR3 contains 15 residues. The junction had 6 bases not matched to a gene; V was cut back by 0 bases and J by 5 bases. CDR1 is SGHTS, CDR2 YDEGEE, per germline. CDR3 DNA: TGTGCCAGCAGCTTGGGCAGGGGGCTGATGGAGACCCAGTACTTC. Protein product: CASSLGRGLMETQYF.

This chain joins TRBV6-5 and TRBJ1-1, with a tentative D call TRBD1 (6 bases). Germline CDR1 and CDR2: MNHEY and SVGAGI. Trimming took off 6 bases at V and 0 bases at J, with 14 bases between the two ends. This CDR3 region has 15 residues. In DNA form, the CDR3 reads TGTGCCAGCAGGGTGGACAGAGCCATGAACACTGAAGCTTTCTTT. Its protein is CASRVDRAMNTEAFF.